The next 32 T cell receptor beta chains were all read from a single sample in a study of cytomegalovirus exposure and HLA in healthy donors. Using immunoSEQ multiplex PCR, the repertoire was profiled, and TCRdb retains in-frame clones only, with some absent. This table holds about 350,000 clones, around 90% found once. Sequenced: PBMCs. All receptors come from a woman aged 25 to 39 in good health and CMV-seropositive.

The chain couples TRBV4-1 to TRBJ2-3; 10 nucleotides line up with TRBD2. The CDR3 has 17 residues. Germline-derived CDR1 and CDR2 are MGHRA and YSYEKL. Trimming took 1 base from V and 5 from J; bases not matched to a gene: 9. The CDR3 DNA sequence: TGCGCCAGCAGCCAAGGGGCTAGCGGGAGTGTGGGAGATACGCAGTATTTT. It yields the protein CASSQGASGSVGDTQYF.

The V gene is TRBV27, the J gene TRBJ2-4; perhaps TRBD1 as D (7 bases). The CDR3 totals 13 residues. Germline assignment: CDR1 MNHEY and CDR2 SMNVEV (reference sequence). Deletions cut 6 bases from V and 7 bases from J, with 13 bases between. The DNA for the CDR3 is TGTGCCAGCAGGGGGCAGGGGGGTAACATTCAGTACTTC. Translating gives CASRGQGGNIQYF.

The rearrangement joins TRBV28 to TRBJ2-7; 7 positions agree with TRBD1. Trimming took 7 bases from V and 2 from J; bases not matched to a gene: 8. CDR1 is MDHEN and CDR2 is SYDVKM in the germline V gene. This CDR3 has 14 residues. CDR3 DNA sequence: TGTGCCAGCATCGACCAGGGGGTTCCCTACGAGCAGTACTTC. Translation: CASIDQGVPYEQYF.

The DNA for the CDR3 is TGCGCCAGCAGCTTGGGACAGGGTAGGACTGAAGCTTTCTTT. This translates into CASSLGQGRTEAFF. The rearrangement joins TRBV5-1 to TRBJ1-1; 7 bases match TRBD1. CDR1 and CDR2 from the germline V gene are SGHRS and YFSETQ. With 0 bases clipped from V and 5 bases from J, the junction kept 4 bases outside the gene matches. The CDR3 length is 14 residues.

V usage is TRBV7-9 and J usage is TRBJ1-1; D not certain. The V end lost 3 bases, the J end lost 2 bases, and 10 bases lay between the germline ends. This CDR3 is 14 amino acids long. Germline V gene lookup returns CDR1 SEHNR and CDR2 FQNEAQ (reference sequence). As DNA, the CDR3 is TGTGCCAGCAGCTTGAAGGGCCTTAACACTGAAGCTTTCTTT. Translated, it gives CASSLKGLNTEAFF.

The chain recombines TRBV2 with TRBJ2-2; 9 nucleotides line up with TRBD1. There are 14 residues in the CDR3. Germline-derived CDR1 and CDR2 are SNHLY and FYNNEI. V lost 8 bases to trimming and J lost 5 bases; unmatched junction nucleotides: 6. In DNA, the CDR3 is TGTGCCAGCGCCACCGGGACAGGGACCGGGGAGCTGTTTTTT. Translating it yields CASATGTGTGELFF.

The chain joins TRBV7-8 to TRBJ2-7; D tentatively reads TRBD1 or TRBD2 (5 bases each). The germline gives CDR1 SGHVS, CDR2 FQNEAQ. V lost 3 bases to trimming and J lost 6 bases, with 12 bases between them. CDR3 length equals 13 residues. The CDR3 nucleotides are TGTGCCAGCAGCTTCTTAAAGGGGAGCGAGCAGTACTTC. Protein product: CASSFLKGSEQYF.

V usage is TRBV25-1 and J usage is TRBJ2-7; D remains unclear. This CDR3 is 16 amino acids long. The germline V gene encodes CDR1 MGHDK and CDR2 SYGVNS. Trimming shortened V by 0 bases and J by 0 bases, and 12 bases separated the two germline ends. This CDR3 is CASSEYSGGSSYEQYF. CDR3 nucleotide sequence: TGTGCCAGCAGTGAATATTCAGGCGGAAGCTCCTACGAGCAGTACTTC.

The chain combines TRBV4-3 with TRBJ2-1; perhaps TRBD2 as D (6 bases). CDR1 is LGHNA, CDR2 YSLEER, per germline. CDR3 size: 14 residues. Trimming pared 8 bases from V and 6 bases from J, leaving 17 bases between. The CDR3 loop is CASRRAGSTNEQFF. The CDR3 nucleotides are TGCGCCAGCCGGCGGGCGGGATCCACCAATGAGCAGTTCTTC.

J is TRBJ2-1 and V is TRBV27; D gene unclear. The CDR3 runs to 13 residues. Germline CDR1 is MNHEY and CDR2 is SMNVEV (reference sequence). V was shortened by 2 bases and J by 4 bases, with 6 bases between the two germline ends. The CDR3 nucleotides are TGTGCCAGCAGTTTAAGGGTATACAATGAGCAGTTCTTC. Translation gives CASSLRVYNEQFF.

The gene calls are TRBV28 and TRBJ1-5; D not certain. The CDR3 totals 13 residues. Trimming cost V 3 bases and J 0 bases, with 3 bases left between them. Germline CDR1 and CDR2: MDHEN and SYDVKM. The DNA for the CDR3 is TGTGCCAGCAGTTTCAGTAGCAATCAGCCCCAGCATTTT. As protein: CASSFSSNQPQHF.

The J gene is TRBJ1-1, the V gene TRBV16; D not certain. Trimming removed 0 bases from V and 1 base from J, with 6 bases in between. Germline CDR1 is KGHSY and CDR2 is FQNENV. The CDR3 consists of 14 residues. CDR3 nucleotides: TGTGCCAGCAGCCAATCGCCAGGGAACACTGAAGCTTTCTTT. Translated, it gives CASSQSPGNTEAFF.

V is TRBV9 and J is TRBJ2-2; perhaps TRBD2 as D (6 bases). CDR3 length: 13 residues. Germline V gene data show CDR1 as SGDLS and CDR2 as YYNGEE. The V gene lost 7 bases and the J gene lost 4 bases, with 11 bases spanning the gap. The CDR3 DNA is TGTGCCAGCGGAGGGTTATCCACCGGGGAGCTGTTTTTT. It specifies CASGGLSTGELFF.

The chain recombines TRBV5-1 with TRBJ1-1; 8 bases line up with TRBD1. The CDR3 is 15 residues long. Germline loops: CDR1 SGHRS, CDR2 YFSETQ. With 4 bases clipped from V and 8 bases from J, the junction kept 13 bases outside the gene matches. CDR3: CASSVLTGGGAEAFF. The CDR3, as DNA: TGCGCCAGCAGCGTACTTACAGGGGGAGGCGCCGAAGCTTTCTTT.

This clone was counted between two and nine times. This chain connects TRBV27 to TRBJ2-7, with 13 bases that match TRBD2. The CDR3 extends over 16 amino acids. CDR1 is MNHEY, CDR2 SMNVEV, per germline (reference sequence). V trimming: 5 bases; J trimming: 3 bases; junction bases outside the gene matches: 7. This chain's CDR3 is CASSPHRTSGSYEQYF. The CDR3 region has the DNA TGTGCCAGCAGTCCCCACAGGACTAGCGGGAGCTACGAGCAGTACTTC.

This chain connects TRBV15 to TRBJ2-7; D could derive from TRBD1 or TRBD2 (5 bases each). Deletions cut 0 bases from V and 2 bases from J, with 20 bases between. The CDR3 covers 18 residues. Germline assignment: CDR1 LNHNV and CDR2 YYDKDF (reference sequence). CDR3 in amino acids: CATSREASGGMGAYEQYF. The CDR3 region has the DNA TGTGCCACCAGCAGAGAAGCGAGTGGGGGAATGGGGGCCTACGAGCAGTACTTC.

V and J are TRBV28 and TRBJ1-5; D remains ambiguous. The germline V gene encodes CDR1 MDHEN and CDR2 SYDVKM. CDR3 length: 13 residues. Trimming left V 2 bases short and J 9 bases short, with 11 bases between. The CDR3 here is CASSLPGFRPQHF. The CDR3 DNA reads TGTGCCAGCAGTTTACCGGGCTTCAGGCCCCAGCATTTT.

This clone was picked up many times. DNA of the CDR3: TGCGCCAGCAGCCAAGAGGGGTTTCAGCCCCAGCATTTT. It codes for CASSQEGFQPQHF. The rearrangement uses TRBV4-1 and TRBJ1-5; no definite D call. The CDR3 consists of 13 residues. Trimming took off 0 bases at V and 6 bases at J, with 6 bases between the two ends. Looked up from germline, CDR1 is MGHRA and CDR2 is YSYEKL.

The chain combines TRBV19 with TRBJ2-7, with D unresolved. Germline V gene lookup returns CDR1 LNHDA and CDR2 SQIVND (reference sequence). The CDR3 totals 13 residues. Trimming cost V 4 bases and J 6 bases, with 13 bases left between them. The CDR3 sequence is CASSKGPSGEQYF. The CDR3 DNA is TGTGCCAGTAGTAAAGGACCGAGTGGCGAGCAGTACTTC.

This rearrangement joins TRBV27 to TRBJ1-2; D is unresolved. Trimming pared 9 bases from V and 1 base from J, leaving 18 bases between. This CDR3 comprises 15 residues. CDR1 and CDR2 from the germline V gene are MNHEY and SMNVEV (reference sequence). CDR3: CASTPSWQLNYGYTF. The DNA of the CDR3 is TGTGCCAGTACCCCCTCTTGGCAACTTAACTATGGCTACACCTTC.

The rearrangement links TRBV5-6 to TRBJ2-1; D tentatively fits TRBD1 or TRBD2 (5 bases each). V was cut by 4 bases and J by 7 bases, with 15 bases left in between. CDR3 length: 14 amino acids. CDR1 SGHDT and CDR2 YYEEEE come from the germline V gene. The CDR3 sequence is CASSPGVGANEQFF. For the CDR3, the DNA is TGTGCCAGCAGCCCGGGCGTCGGGGCGAATGAGCAGTTCTTC. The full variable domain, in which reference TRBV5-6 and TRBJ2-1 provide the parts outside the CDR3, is DAGVTQSPTHLIKTRGQQVTLRCSPKSGHDTVSWYQQALGQGPQFIFQYYEEEERQRGNFPDRFSGHQFPNYSSELNVNALLLGDSALYLCASSPGVGANEQFFGPGTRLTVL.

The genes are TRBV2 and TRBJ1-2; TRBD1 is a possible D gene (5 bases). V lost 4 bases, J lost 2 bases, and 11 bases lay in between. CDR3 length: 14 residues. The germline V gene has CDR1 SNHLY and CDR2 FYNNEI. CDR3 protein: CASSARGSNYGYTF. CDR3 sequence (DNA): TGTGCCAGCAGTGCAAGGGGCTCCAACTATGGCTACACCTTC. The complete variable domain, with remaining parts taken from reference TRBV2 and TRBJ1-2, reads EPEVTQTPSHQVTQMGQEVILRCVPISNHLYFYWYRQILGQKVEFLVSFYNNEISEKSEIFDDQFSVERPDGSNFTLKIRSTKLEDSAMYFCASSARGSNYGYTFGSGTRLTVV.

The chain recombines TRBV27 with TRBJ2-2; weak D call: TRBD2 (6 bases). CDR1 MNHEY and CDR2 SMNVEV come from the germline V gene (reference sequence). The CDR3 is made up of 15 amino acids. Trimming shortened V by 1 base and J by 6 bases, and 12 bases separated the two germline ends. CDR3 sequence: CASSLFGTAAGELFF. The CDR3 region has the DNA TGTGCCAGCAGTTTATTCGGGACTGCGGCCGGGGAGCTGTTTTTT.

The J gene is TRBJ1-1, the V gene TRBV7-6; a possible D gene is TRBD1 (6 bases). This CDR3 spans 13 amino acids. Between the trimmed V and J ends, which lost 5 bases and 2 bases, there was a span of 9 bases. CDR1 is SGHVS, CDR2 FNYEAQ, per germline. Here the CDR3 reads CASSRDTNTEAFF. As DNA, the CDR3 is TGTGCCAGCAGCCGGGACACCAACACTGAAGCTTTCTTT.

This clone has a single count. The CDR3 region has the DNA TGTGCCAGCAGCCAAGCCTCGGCCCAGGGGGCGATGTATGGCTACACCTTC. Its protein is CASSQASAQGAMYGYTF. The chain couples TRBV4-2 to TRBJ1-2; 8 nucleotides align to TRBD1. The CDR3 sequence is 17 residues long. The J segment lost 5 bases and the V segment lost 1 base, leaving 12 bases of the junction unmatched. The V gene's germline CDR1 is LGHNA and CDR2 YNFKEQ.

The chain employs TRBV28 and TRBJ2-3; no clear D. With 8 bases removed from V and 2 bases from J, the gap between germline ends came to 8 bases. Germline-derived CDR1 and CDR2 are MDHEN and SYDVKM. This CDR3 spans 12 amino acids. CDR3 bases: TGTGCCAGCTCGGAGCTCACAGATACGCAGTATTTT. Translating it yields CASSELTDTQYF.

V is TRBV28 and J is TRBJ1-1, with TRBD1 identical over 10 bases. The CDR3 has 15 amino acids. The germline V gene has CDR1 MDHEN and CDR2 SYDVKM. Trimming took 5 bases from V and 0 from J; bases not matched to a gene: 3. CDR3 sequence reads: CASSRQGAMNTEAFF. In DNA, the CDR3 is TGTGCCAGCAGTCGACAGGGGGCGATGAACACTGAAGCTTTCTTT.

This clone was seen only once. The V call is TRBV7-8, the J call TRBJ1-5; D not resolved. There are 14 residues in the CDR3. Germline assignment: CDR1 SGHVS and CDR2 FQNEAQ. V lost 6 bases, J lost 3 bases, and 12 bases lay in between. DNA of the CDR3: TGTGCCAGCAGTACCGACGGTGTCAATCAGCCCCAGCATTTT. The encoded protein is CASSTDGVNQPQHF.

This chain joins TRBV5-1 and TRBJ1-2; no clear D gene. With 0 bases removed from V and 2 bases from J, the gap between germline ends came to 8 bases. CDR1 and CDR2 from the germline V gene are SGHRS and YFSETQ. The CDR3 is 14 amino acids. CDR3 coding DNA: TGCGCCAGCAGCTTGGATGGCGACAACTATGGCTACACCTTC. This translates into CASSLDGDNYGYTF.

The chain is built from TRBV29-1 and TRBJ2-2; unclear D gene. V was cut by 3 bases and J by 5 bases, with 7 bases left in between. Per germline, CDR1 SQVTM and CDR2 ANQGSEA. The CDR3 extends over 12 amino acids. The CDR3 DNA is TGCAGCGTTGAGGTGGGGACCGGGGAGCTGTTTTTT. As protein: CSVEVGTGELFF.

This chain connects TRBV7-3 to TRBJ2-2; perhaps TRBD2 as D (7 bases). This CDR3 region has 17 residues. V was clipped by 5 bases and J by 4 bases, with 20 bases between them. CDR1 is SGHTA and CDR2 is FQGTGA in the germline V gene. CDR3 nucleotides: TGTGCCAGCAGCCCCTCCTGGGGGGGGGCGGGCACCGGGGAGCTGTTTTTT. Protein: CASSPSWGGAGTGELFF.

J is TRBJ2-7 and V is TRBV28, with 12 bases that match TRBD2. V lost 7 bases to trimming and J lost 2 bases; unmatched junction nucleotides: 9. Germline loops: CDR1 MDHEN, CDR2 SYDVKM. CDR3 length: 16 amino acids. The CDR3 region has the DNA TGTGCCAGCACCGACCCCCGACTAGCGGGAGCCTACGAGCAGTACTTC. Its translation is CASTDPRLAGAYEQYF.